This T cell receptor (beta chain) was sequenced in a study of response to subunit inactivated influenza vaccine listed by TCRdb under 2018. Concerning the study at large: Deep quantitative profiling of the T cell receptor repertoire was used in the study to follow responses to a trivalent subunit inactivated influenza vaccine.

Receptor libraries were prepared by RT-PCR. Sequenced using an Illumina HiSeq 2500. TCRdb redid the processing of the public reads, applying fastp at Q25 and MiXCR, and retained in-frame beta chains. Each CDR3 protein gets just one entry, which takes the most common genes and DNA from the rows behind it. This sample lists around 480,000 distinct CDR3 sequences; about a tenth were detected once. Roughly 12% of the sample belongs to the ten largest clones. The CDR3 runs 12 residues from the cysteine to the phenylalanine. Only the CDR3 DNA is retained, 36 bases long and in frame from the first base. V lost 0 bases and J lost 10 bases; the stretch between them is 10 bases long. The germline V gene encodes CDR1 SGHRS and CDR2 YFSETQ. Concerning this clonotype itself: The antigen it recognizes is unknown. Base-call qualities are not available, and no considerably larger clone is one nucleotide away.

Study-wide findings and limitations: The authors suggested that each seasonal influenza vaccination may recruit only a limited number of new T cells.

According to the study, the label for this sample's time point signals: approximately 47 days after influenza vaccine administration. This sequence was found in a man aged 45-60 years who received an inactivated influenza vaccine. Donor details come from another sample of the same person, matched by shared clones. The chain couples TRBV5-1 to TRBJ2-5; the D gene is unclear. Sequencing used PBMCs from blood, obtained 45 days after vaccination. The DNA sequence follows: TGCGCCAGCAGCTTGGGGGTCAAGGGCCAGTACTTC. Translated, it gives CASSLGVKGQYF.